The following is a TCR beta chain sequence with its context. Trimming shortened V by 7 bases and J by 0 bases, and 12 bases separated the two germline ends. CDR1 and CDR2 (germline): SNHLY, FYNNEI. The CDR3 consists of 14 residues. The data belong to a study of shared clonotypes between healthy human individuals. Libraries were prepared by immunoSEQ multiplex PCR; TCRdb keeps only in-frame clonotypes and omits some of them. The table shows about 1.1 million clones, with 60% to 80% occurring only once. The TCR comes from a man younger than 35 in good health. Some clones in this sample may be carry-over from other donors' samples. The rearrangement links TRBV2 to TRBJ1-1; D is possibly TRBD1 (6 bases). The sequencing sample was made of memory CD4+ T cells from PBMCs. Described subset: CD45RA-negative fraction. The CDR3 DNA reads TGTGCCAGCACCTGGGAGGGGGTGAACACTGAAGCTTTCTTT. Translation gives CASTWEGVNTEAFF.